The rows below give T cell receptor beta chains drawn from one sample of a study of cytomegalovirus exposure and HLA in healthy donors. Sequencing used immunoSEQ multiplex PCR; TCRdb keeps in-frame clones, though not all of them. The sample holds a few hundred thousand clones, around 91% seen once. Sequenced input: PBMCs. The receptors here all came from a woman aged 25 to 39 in good health and CMV-seronegative. CDR3s include the opening cysteine and the closing phenylalanine or tryptophan. D genes are given only for firm matches. Rows may omit the clone size; those that give it use once, few, many or a size class.

d_call clone_size j_call v_call cdr3_nt cdr3_aa
TRBD1 . TRBJ2-5 TRBV19 TGTGCCAGTAGTATCGGGACAGGGTTTCTTCAAGAGACCCAGTACTTC CASSIGTGFLQETQYF
TRBD1 . TRBJ2-1 TRBV25-1 TGTGCCAGCAGTGATAATCCCCGAGACAGGGGAAGGTATGAGCAGTTCTTC CASSDNPRDRGRYEQFF
. . TRBJ2-1 TRBV9 TGTGCCAGCAATCCCCAGGGAGCTAATGAGCAGTTCTTC CASNPQGANEQFF
TRBD2 . TRBJ2-2 TRBV5-4 TGTGCCAGCAGCCCCCTAGCGGGAAACACCGGGGAGCTGTTTTTT CASSPLAGNTGELFF
. . TRBJ2-7 TRBV28 TGTGCCAGCAGTCCACGAGACCTTACTTTAGCGTCCTACGAGCAGTACTTC CASSPRDLTLASYEQYF
. . TRBJ1-3 TRBV28 TGTGCCAGCAGTTTAGCCGGAAACACCATATATTTT CASSLAGNTIYF
. few TRBJ2-7 TRBV28 TGTGCCAGCAGTCAAGGCTCCTACGAGCAGTACTTC CASSQGSYEQYF
TRBD1 . TRBJ2-7 TRBV6-5 TGTGCCAGCAGAGGGACAGGGGGCCGACACCAGCAGTACTTC CASRGTGGRHQQYF
. . TRBJ2-1 TRBV18 TGTGCCAGCTCACCCGTCAGCGGCGGTGAGCAGTTCTTC CASSPVSGGEQFF
. . TRBJ1-1 TRBV2 TGTGCCAGCTTGGAGGGGGGCACTGAAGCTTTCTTT CASLEGGTEAFF
. once TRBJ2-5 TRBV27 TGTGCCAGCAGTCAGAGAAACCAAGAGACCCAGTACTTC CASSQRNQETQYF
TRBD1 . TRBJ2-3 TRBV13 TGTGCCAGCAGCCAATTCGGGACAGGGTCGACAGATACGCAGTATTTT CASSQFGTGSTDTQYF
TRBD1 . TRBJ2-2 TRBV7-7 TGTGCCATTAGCGCGACAGGGACGAACACCGGGGAGCTGTTTTTT CAISATGTNTGELFF
. . TRBJ2-7 TRBV7-9 TGTGCCAGCAGCTTCTCCTACGAGCAGTACTTC CASSFSYEQYF
TRBD1 . TRBJ2-7 TRBV29-1 TGCAGCGTCGGGACAGGGGTGGAGCAGTACTTC CSVGTGVEQYF